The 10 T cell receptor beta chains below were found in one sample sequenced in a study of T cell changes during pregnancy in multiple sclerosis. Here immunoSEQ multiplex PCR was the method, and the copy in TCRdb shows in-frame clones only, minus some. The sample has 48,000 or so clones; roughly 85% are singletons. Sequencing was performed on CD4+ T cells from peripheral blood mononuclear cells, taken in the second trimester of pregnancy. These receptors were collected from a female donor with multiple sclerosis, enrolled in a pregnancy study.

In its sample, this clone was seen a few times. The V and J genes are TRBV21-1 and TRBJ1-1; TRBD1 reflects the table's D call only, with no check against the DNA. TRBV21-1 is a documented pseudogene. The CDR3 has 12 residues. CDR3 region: CASRTGNTEAFF. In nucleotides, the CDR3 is TGTGCCAGCAGAACAGGGAACACTGAAGCTTTCTTT.

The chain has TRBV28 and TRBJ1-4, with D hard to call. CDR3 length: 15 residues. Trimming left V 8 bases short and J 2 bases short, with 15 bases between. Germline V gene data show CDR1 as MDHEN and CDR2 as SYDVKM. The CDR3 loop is CASRGSFLTNEKLFF. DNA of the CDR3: TGTGCCAGCCGAGGCAGTTTTCTGACTAATGAAAAACTGTTTTTT.

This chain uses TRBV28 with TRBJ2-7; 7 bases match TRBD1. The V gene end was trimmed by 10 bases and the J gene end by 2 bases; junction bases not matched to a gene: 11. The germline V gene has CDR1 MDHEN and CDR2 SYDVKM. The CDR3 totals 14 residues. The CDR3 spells CATYTTGAPYEQYF. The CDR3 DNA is TGTGCCACTTATACTACAGGGGCGCCCTACGAGCAGTACTTC.

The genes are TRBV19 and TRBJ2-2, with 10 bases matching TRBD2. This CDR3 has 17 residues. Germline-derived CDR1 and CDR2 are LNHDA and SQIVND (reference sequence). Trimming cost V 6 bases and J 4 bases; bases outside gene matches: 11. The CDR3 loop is CASSPWTGTSVTGELFF. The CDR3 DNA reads TGTGCCAGTAGCCCATGGACCGGGACTAGCGTCACCGGGGAGCTGTTTTTT.

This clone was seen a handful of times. DNA of the CDR3: TGTGCCAGCAGTGGGACAGGGGGAGCCTATGGCTACACCTTC. It encodes CASSGTGGAYGYTF. The V and J genes are TRBV28 and TRBJ1-2, with 11 bases that match TRBD1. Losses at the gene ends were 5 bases for V and 4 bases for J; bases not matched to a gene: 3. CDR1 is MDHEN and CDR2 is SYDVKM in the germline V gene. CDR3 length: 14 amino acids.

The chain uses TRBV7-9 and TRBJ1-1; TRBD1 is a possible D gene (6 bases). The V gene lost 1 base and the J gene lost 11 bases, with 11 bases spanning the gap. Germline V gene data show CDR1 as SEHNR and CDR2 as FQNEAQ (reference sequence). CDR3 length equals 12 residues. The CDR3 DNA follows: TGTGCCAGCAGCTTAGAACAGGGCGGCGCTTTCTTT. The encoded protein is CASSLEQGGAFF.

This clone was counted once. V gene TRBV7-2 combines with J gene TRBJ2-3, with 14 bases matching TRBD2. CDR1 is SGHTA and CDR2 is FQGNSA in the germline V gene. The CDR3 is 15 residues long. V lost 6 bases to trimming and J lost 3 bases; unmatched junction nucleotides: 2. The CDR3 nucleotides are TGTGCCAGCAGAAGGACTAGCGGGAGGACAGATACGCAGTATTTT. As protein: CASRRTSGRTDTQYF.

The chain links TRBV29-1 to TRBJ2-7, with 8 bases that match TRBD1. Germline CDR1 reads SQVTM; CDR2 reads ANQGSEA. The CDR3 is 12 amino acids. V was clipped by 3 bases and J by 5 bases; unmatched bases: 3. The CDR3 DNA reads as TGCAGCGTTGAGTCAGGGGGCCACGAGCAGTACTTC. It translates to CSVESGGHEQYF.

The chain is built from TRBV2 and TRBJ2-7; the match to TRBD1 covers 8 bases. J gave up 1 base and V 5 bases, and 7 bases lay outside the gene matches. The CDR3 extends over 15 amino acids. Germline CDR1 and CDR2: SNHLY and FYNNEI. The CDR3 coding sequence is TGTGCCAGCAGTCTAAGACAGGGGATGTCCTACGAGCAGTACTTC. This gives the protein CASSLRQGMSYEQYF.

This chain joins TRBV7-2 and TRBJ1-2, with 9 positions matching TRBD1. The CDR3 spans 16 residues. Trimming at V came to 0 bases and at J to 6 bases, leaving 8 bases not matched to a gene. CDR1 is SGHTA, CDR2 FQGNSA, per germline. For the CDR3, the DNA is TGTGCCAGCAGCTTAGCGGGTACAGGGGGCCTGAATGGCTACACCTTC. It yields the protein CASSLAGTGGLNGYTF.